These 2 T cell receptor beta chains came from one sample sequenced in a study of control samples from healthy donors and cancer patients. Sequencing was performed with immunoSEQ multiplex PCR; in TCRdb, only in-frame clones are kept and a portion is missing. The sample contains roughly 59,000 clones, roughly 90% of which appear only once. The sequenced material came from PBMCs. The receptors were gathered from a man in his forties with colorectal cancer.

This clone came up once. The chain combines TRBV7-8 with TRBJ1-2, with 9 bases lining up with TRBD1. The CDR3 has 13 residues. The V gene's germline CDR1 is SGHVS and CDR2 FQNEAQ. V lost 5 bases to trimming and J lost 6 bases; unmatched junction nucleotides: 4. The CDR3 coding sequence is TGTGCCAGCAGCCGGGACAGGGTGGATGGCTACACCTTC. This sequence encodes CASSRDRVDGYTF.

The rearrangement joins TRBV7-9 to TRBJ1-1; D is unclear. Germline assignment: CDR1 SEHNR and CDR2 FQNEAQ (reference sequence). Trimming left V 3 bases short and J 0 bases short, with 11 bases between. The CDR3 extends over 15 amino acids. CDR3 sequence (DNA): TGTGCCAGCAGCTTGGGGAGCAGTTTGAACACTGAAGCTTTCTTT. This encodes CASSLGSSLNTEAFF.